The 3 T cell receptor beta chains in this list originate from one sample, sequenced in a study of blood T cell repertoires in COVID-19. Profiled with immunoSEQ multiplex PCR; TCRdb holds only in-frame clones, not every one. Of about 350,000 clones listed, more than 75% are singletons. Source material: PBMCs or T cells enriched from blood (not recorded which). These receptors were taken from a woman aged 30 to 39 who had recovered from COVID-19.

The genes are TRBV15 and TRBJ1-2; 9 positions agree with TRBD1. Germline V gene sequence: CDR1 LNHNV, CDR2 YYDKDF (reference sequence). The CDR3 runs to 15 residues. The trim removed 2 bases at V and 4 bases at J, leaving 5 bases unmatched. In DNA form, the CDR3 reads TGTGCCACCAGCAGAAGGACAGGGGATAGCTATGGCTACACCTTC. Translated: CATSRRTGDSYGYTF.

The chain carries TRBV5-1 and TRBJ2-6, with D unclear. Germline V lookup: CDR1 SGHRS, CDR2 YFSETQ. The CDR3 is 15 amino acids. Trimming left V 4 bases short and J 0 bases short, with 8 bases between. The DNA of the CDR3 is TGCGCCAGCAGCCCCGGCGGCTCTGGGGCCAACGTCCTGACTTTC. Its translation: CASSPGGSGANVLTF.

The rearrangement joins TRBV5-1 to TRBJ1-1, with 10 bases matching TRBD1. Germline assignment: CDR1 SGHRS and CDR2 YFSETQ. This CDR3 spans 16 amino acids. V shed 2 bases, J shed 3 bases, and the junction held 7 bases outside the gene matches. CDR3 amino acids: CASSFLTGGSDTEAFF. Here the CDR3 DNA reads TGCGCCAGCAGCTTCCTGACAGGGGGCTCAGACACTGAAGCTTTCTTT.